The T cell receptor (beta chain) under discussion was sequenced for a study of blood T cell repertoires in COVID-19. Study-wide context: Samples representing acute and convalescent COVID-19 were sourced from the United States, Italy and Spain. Sample material is recorded as cDNA or gDNA derived from T cells, B-cell-depleted T cells, or PBMCs.

Per the original data handling: Estimation of nucleated cell counts relied on the amplification of reference gene primers. The protocol was immunoSEQ multiplex PCR, while the TCRdb copy is restricted to in-frame clones and leaves out a portion. V and J calls and clone size follow that table, whereas D and trimming were derived from the DNA. The table records about 200,000 clones, about nine tenths of them present only once. This CDR3 spans 15 amino acids. CDR1 is SEHNR, CDR2 FQNEAQ, per germline (reference sequence). The ends were cut back, 6 bases at V and 4 bases at J, with 18 bases in the middle. This clone came up a few times.

Sequencing was carried out using peripheral blood. The chain couples TRBV7-9 to TRBJ1-1; tentative D call: TRBD1 (6 bases). This receptor was taken from a young man with active or convalescent COVID-19. The CDR3 spells CASSQNRGAVTEAFF. The CDR3 coding sequence is TGTGCCAGCAGTCAAAACCGGGGGGCTGTCACTGAAGCTTTCTTT.